The 21 T cell receptor beta chains in this list originate from one sample, sequenced in a study of breast tumors, draining lymph nodes, adjacent tissues. The lymph nodes were axillary draining lymph nodes from breast cancer patients. From the multiplex PCR reads, TCRdb called clonotypes with MiXCR, one entry per CDR3 protein. The table includes about 100,000 distinct CDR3 sequences, 21% detected once. Material: axillary lymph node tissue. These receptors came from a female donor with breast cancer. Some clones in this sample may be carry-over from other donors' samples.

This clonotype was picked up many times. CDR3 DNA: TGTGCCAGCATAGAGCCGGGACTCCTGGCCTACGAGCAGTACTTC. Translated: CASIEPGLLAYEQYF. This chain uses TRBV6-1 with TRBJ2-7; perhaps TRBD2 as D (6 bases). The CDR3 has 15 residues. The V end was cut by 7 bases, the J end by 2 bases, with 18 bases between. Looked up from germline, CDR1 is MNHNS and CDR2 is SASEGT.

This clonotype showed up many times. This chain uses TRBV5-1 with TRBJ1-2, with a weak D call TRBD1 (5 bases). Germline lookup yields CDR1 SGHRS and CDR2 YFSETQ. V shed 5 bases and J shed 4 bases, with 15 bases lying between them. The CDR3 contains 14 residues. CDR3 sequence (DNA): TGCGCCAGCAGGCCTGGCGGGGGAGGCTATGGCTACACCTTC. Translated, it gives CASRPGGGGYGYTF.

This clonotype was counted at least ten times. The chain is built from TRBV5-1 and TRBJ2-3; TRBD2 matches 9 bases. The V gene's germline CDR1 is SGHRS and CDR2 YFSETQ. The trim removed 4 bases at V and 6 bases at J, leaving 18 bases unmatched. This CDR3 has 18 amino acids. CDR3 sequence (DNA): TGCGCCAGCAGCCCACCCGGAGCTAGCGGGGTGGCACGGGATACGCAGTATTTT. The encoded protein is CASSPPGASGVARDTQYF.

This clonotype showed up many times. A read error may produce the germline difference seen at one junction end. The chain joins TRBV9 to TRBJ2-7, with 7 bases aligning to TRBD2. This CDR3 contains 15 residues. Germline V lookup: CDR1 SGDLS, CDR2 YYNGEE. The CDR3 nucleotides read TGTGCCAGCAGCGTAGACGGCGGGGGACCGAGTGGCGTGCACTTC. Protein product: CASSVDGGGPSGVHF.

This clonotype occurred many times. The chain is built from TRBV20-1 and TRBJ2-3; 7 bases match TRBD1. Per the germline V gene, CDR1 is DFQATT and CDR2 is SNEGSKA (reference sequence). This CDR3 spans 18 amino acids. The ends lost 5 bases at V and 2 bases at J; junction bases unmatched: 19. The CDR3 region is CSARYRTGPPYYTDTQYF. As DNA, the CDR3 is TGCAGTGCTCGCTACAGGACAGGACCACCTTATTACACAGATACGCAGTATTTT.

Note on this clonotype: This clone may be a read error of a much larger clone one base away. The rearrangement uses TRBV28 and TRBJ1-6; the match to TRBD1 covers 7 bases. Germline V gene data show CDR1 as MDHEN and CDR2 as SYDVKM. The CDR3 extends over 14 amino acids. In DNA, the CDR3 is TGTGCCAGCAGTTCGACAGGGCGCAATTCACCCCCCCACTTT. This encodes CASSSTGRNSPPHF.

CDR3 protein: CASSLVDGTDYEQYF. CDR3 in DNA: TGTGCCAGCAGCTTAGTAGATGGGACAGACTACGAGCAGTACTTC. V is TRBV7-2 and J is TRBJ2-7; 7 positions agree with TRBD1. Germline CDR1 reads SGHTA; CDR2 reads FQGNSA. This CDR3 has 15 amino acids. V was pared by 1 base and J by 3 bases, with 6 bases of the junction left unmatched.

This clonotype was observed many times. The V gene is TRBV20-1, the J gene TRBJ1-6; 9 bases are a match to TRBD1. With V trimmed by 0 bases and J by 13 bases, 7 bases remained unmatched. Germline V gene sequence: CDR1 DFQATT, CDR2 SNEGSKA (reference sequence). The CDR3 totals 14 residues. The DNA of the CDR3 is TGCAGTGCTAGAGATCTACGGGACAGGGACCCCCTCCACTTT. Its protein product is CSARDLRDRDPLHF.

This clonotype was seen ten or more times. This rearrangement joins TRBV7-7 to TRBJ2-5, with TRBD2 matching 9 bases. With V trimmed by 3 bases and J by 5 bases, 7 bases remained unmatched. The CDR3 is 15 amino acids. Germline V gene data show CDR1 as SSHAT and CDR2 as FNYEAQ (reference sequence). CDR3: CASSFLAGNSETQYF. In DNA, the CDR3 is TGTGCCAGCAGCTTTCTAGCGGGGAATTCGGAGACCCAGTACTTC.

This clonotype was seen many times. The gene calls are TRBV20-1 and TRBJ2-3; no reliable D call. The CDR3 contains 11 residues. Germline V gene sequence: CDR1 DFQATT, CDR2 SNEGSKA (reference sequence). Trimming pared 2 bases from V and 0 bases from J, leaving 0 bases between. As DNA, the CDR3 is TGCAGTGCTAGAAGCACAGATACGCAGTATTTT. Translation gives CSARSTDTQYF.

This clonotype was detected only a few times. This rearrangement joins TRBV5-1 to TRBJ2-3; D is uncertain. Between the trimmed V and J ends, which lost 7 bases and 0 bases, there was a span of 12 bases. Germline V gene sequence: CDR1 SGHRS, CDR2 YFSETQ. The CDR3 loop spans 14 amino acids. The CDR3 coding sequence is TGCGCCAGCGCCAGATTTTCTAGCACAGATACGCAGTATTTT. Amino acid sequence: CASARFSSTDTQYF.

At least ten counts were recorded for this clonotype. The chain combines TRBV20-1 with TRBJ2-3, with TRBD2 as a possible D gene (6 bases). CDR3 length equals 15 residues. V lost 0 bases, J lost 1 base, and 11 bases lay in between. Germline CDR1 DFQATT, CDR2 SNEGSKA (reference sequence). Here the CDR3 reads CSARDGGSGTDTQYF. The CDR3 DNA is TGCAGTGCTAGAGATGGGGGGTCGGGCACAGATACGCAGTATTTT.

This clonotype was seen only a few times. The rearrangement joins TRBV6-5 to TRBJ2-2; no definite D call. This CDR3 is 15 amino acids long. The V and J ends lost 7 bases and 5 bases respectively, with 17 bases between them. Germline lookup yields CDR1 MNHEY and CDR2 SVGAGI. The DNA of the CDR3 is TGTGCCAGCACCCGGATGGGTGGCCCTACCGGGGAGCTGTTTTTT. Translating it yields CASTRMGGPTGELFF.

The sample holds many counts of this clonotype. The chain is built from TRBV2 and TRBJ1-2; D is perhaps TRBD1 (5 bases). The germline V and J ends were trimmed by 7 bases and 5 bases, with 14 bases remaining between them. Per germline, CDR1 SNHLY and CDR2 FYNNEI. The CDR3 contains 13 residues. The CDR3 protein is CASTSFGGYGYTF. The DNA of the CDR3 is TGTGCCAGCACGTCGTTTGGGGGTTATGGCTACACCTTC.

At least ten counts were recorded for this clonotype. The chain couples TRBV5-1 to TRBJ1-2, with 11 bases aligning to TRBD1. The CDR3 has 16 residues. Trimming took 4 bases from V and 7 from J; bases not matched to a gene: 12. Looked up from germline, CDR1 is SGHRS and CDR2 is YFSETQ. CDR3 protein: CASSTGQGARFSGYTF. The CDR3 region has the DNA TGCGCCAGCAGCACCGGACAGGGGGCGCGATTCTCTGGCTACACCTTC. The full variable domain, its missing parts supplied by reference TRBV5-1 and TRBJ1-2, is KAGVTQTPRYLIKTRGQQVTLSCSPISGHRSVSWYQQTPGQGLQFLFEYFSETQRNKGNFPGRFSGRQFSNSRSEMNVSTLELGDSALYLCASSTGQGARFSGYTFGSGTRLTVV.

This clonotype has at least ten counts. The V and J genes are TRBV12-3 or TRBV12-4 and TRBJ2-7, with a possible D match to TRBD1 (5 bases). This CDR3 has 13 residues. V was clipped by 6 bases and J by 3 bases, with 12 bases between them. CDR3 protein: CASSLTGNYEQYF. The DNA for the CDR3 is TGTGCCAGCAGCCTAACAGGTAACTACGAGCAGTACTTC.

This clonotype was observed many times. The chain has TRBV5-5 and TRBJ2-5; D remains ambiguous. This CDR3 is built from 15 residues. Deletions cut 1 base from V and 1 base from J, with 11 bases between. CDR1 and CDR2 from the germline V gene are SGHKS and YYEKEE (reference sequence). The CDR3 is CASSLFRQPQETQYF. The CDR3 DNA follows: TGTGCCAGCAGCTTGTTCAGGCAGCCCCAAGAGACCCAGTACTTC.

Many counts were recorded for this clonotype. J is TRBJ2-5 and V is TRBV7-9; 12 bases map to TRBD2. V trimming: 5 bases; J trimming: 2 bases; junction bases outside the gene matches: 12. The CDR3 runs to 18 residues. Germline lookup yields CDR1 SEHNR and CDR2 FQNEAQ (reference sequence). The CDR3 here is CASSTRTSGARGQETQYF. In DNA, the CDR3 is TGTGCCAGCAGCACCCGGACTAGCGGGGCCAGGGGGCAAGAGACCCAGTACTTC. Filled out from reference TRBV7-9 and TRBJ2-5, the complete variable domain reads DTGVSQNPRHKITKRGQNVTFRCDPISEHNRLYWYRQTLGQGPEFLTYFQNEAQLEKSRLLSDRFSAERPKGSFSTLEIQRTEQGDSAMYLCASSTRTSGARGQETQYFGPGTRLLVL.

In its sample, this clonotype was seen many times. This chain uses TRBV10-3 with TRBJ2-7; the D is unclear. CDR3 length equals 14 residues. Germline V gene sequence: CDR1 ENHRY, CDR2 SYGVKD. V was trimmed by 0 bases and J by 7 bases, leaving 13 bases between them. The CDR3 loop reads CAISESKARWEQYF. Here the CDR3 DNA reads TGTGCCATCAGTGAGTCGAAGGCCAGGTGGGAGCAGTACTTC.

This clonotype was found many times. The chain has TRBV6-6 and TRBJ2-3; D possibly matches TRBD1 or TRBD2 (5 bases each). Looked up from germline, CDR1 is MNHNY and CDR2 is SVGAGI (reference sequence). With 8 bases removed from V and 0 bases from J, the gap between germline ends came to 12 bases. This CDR3 is built from 14 residues. CDR3 sequence: CASGWGGSTDTQYF. The CDR3 nucleotides read TGTGCCAGCGGGTGGGGCGGGAGCACAGATACGCAGTATTTT.

On this clonotype: Given a much more abundant clone one base away, this may be a read error. The rearrangement uses TRBV6-6 and TRBJ1-5; D not resolved. Germline V lookup: CDR1 MNHNY, CDR2 SVGAGI (reference sequence). This CDR3 has 12 residues. The DNA for the CDR3 is TGTGCCAGCAGTAATCCTAATCAGCCCCGGCATTTT. Protein sequence: CASSNPNQPRHF.